The clone carrying this T cell receptor beta chain was seen more than once but under ten times. PCR involved 60 Vbeta and 13 Jbeta primers. TCRdb's table, derived via immunoSEQ multiplex PCR, lists solely in-frame clones and lacks some. The sample consists of more than 85,000 clones, 76% of them appearing once. This sample was taken from a study of cytomegalovirus exposure and HLA in healthy donors. The origin of this receptor is a woman between 45 and 60 years old in good health and CMV-seropositive. Sequencing was performed on PBMCs.

The CDR3 DNA is TGTGCCAGCAGTTTACAGGGGATGGATGAAAAACTGTTTTTT. It encodes CASSLQGMDEKLFF. This sequence joins TRBV6-1 and TRBJ1-4; 7 nucleotides agree with TRBD1. Germline values: CDR1 MNHNS, CDR2 SASEGT. The CDR3 has 14 amino acids. V lost 5 bases and J lost 6; bases outside the gene matches: 6.